The T cell receptor (beta chain) under discussion was sequenced for a study of T-cell memory formation after mild COVID-19. Study at large: TCR clusters were largely donor specific. Overall study findings and caveats: CD4/CD8 balance characterized clones contracting day 15 to 85, and CD4+ skew characterized later expanders.

A remark on this clonotype: Its specificity is not known.

Per the germline V gene, CDR1 is SGHRS and CDR2 is YFSETQ. The V gene end was trimmed by 4 bases and the J gene end by 6 bases; junction bases not matched to a gene: 3. This CDR3 contains 12 residues. UMIs and sample barcodes were carried by the TCR alpha and TCR beta cDNA libraries that 5'RACE produced using constant-segment primers. TCRdb processed the 5' RACE reads anew with MiXCR; each CDR3 protein has one entry. This table has 150,000 to 200,000 distinct CDR3 sequences, less than 20% appearing once. The receptor's source is a young man who had mild COVID-19 (a few samples of this study predate the infection). Cell type and time point are not known. This sequence joins TRBV5-1 and TRBJ1-1; 7 bases line up with TRBD1. Material: PBMCs or a T cell subset sorted from them (not recorded which). The CDR3 sequence: CASSGGTAEAFF. The CDR3 bases are TGCGCCAGCAGCGGCGGGACAGCTGAAGCTTTCTTT.